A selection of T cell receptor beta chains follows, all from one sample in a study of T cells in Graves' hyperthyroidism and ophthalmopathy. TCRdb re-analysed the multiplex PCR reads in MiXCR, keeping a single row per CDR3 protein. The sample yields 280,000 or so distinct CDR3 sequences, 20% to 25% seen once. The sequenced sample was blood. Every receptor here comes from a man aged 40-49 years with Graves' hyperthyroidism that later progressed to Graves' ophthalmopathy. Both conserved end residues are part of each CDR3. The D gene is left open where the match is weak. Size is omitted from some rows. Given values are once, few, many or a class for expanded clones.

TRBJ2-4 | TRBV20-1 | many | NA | CSATNGWEAKNIQYF | TGCAGTGCCACCAACGGCTGGGAAGCCAAAAACATTCAGTACTTC
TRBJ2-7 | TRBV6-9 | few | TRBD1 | CASSYLVRTGGYEQYF | TGTGCCAGCAGTTATTTAGTCAGGACAGGGGGCTACGAGCAGTACTTC
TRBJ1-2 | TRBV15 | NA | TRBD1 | CATSSHDRDGGNYGYTF | TGTGCCACCAGCAGCCACGACAGGGATGGCGGGAACTATGGCTACACCTTC
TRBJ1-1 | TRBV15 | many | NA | CATSREAGMNTEAFF | TGTGCCACCAGCAGAGAGGCAGGAATGAACACTGAAGCTTTCTTT
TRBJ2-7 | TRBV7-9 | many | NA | CASSPPAGLPYEQYF | TGTGCCAGCAGCCCCCCGGCCGGACTACCTTACGAGCAGTACTTC
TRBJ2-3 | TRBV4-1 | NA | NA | CASSQGPSTDTQYF | TGCGCCAGCAGCCAAGGGCCTAGCACAGATACGCAGTATTTT
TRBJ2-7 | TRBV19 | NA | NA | CASSIGPLEDEQYF | TGTGCCAGTAGTATAGGACCGTTGGAGGACGAGCAGTACTTC
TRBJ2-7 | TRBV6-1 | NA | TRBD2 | CASVSSGVTYEQYF | TGTGCCAGCGTATCTAGCGGGGTGACCTACGAGCAGTACTTC
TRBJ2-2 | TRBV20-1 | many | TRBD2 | CSARLAGGTFTGELFF | TGCAGTGCTAGACTAGCGGGAGGGACGTTCACCGGGGAGCTGTTTTTT
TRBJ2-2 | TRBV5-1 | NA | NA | CASSLAPGPNTGELFF | TGCGCCAGCAGCTTGGCCCCGGGGCCCAACACCGGGGAGCTGTTTTTT
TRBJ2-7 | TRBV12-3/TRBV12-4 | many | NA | CASSFGILNTYEQYF | TGTGCCAGCAGTTTCGGAATCTTGAATACCTACGAGCAGTACTTC
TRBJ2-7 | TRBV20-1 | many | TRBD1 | CSARAPGQGHYEQYF | TGCAGTGCTAGAGCACCGGGACAGGGCCACTACGAGCAGTACTTC
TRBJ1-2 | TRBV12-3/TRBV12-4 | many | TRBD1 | CASSFTFQGGSTYGYTF | TGTGCCAGCAGTTTCACTTTTCAGGGGGGCAGCACCTATGGCTACACCTTC
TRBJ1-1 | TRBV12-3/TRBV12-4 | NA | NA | CASSLQAEAFF | TGTGCCAGCAGTCTACAGGCTGAGGCTTTCTTT
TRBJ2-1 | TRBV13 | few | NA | CASSFAGSYEQFF | TGTGCCAGCAGCTTTGCCGGGAGCTATGAGCAGTTCTTC
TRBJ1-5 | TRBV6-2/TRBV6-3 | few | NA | CASSYSVDRRNQPQHF | TGTGCCAGCAGTTACTCCGTGGACAGACGGAATCAGCCCCAGCATTTT
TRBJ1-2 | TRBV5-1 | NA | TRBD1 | CASSPGQGGASYGYTF | TGCGCCAGCAGCCCAGGACAGGGAGGGGCCTCTTATGGCTACACCTTC
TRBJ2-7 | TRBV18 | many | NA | CASSPRDPGSYEQYF | TGTGCCAGCTCACCGCGGGACCCCGGGAGCTACGAGCAGTACTTC
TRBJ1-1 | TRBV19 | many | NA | CASSIYGAGGTEAFF | TGTGCCAGTAGTATTTACGGAGCGGGAGGCACTGAAGCTTTCTTT
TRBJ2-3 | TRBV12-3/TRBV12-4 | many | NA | CASSRLRDTQYF | TGTGCCAGCAGCAGACTGCGAGATACGCAGTATTTT
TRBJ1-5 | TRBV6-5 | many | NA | CASKPGLTMGQPQHF | TGTGCCAGCAAACCCGGGCTCACTATGGGCCAGCCCCAGCATTTT
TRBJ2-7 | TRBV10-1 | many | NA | CASRLRTGPGTYEQYF | TGCGCCAGCAGGCTCAGAACAGGGCCAGGGACCTACGAGCAGTACTTC
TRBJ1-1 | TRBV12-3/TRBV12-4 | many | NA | CASSFSSNTEAFF | TGTGCCAGCAGTTTTTCCTCGAACACTGAAGCTTTCTTT
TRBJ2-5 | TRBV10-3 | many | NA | CAISAGEETQYF | TGTGCCATCAGTGCCGGGGAAGAGACCCAGTACTTC
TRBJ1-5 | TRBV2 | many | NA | CASSEYGGLIDQPQHF | TGTGCCAGCAGTGAATATGGGGGGCTGATTGATCAGCCCCAGCATTTT
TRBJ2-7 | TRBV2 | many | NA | CASSRGTSHPSSYEQYF | TGTGCCAGCAGTCGAGGTACTAGCCACCCTTCCTCATACGAGCAGTACTTC
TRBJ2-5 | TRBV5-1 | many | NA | CASSGPGPRTQYF | TGCGCCAGCAGCGGTCCCGGACCCAGGACCCAGTACTTC
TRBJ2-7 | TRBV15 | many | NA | CATSRDLGEQYF | TGTGCCACCAGCAGAGATCTTGGCGAGCAGTACTTC
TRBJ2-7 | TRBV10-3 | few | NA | CAISELVEQYF | TGTGCCATCAGTGAGCTGGTAGAGCAGTACTTC